Reported below is one TCR beta chain. The antigen remains unidentified. The CDR3 covers 11 residues. Germline V CDR1 and CDR2: SQVTM, ANQGSEA. UMI labels and 5' RACE were used to prepare the TRB cDNA libraries. TCRdb re-called the 5' RACE reads and gives one entry per CDR3 protein, without DNA. The sample has 150,000 to 180,000 distinct CDR3 sequences, and its top ten clones hold approximately 0.51%. The data were taken from a study of CXCR3-negative and CXCR3-positive naive CD8 T cells. Study overall: The libraries together contributed 120 million to 150 million TRB reads, each supplying about 1.5 +/- 0.3 million. Findings and limits, study-wide: PBMCs showed partially decreased CXCR3 expression after cryopreservation, and most assays used fresh PBMCs. Higher TRB CDR3 hydrophobicity marked CXCR3-positive naive cells relative to CXCR3-negative naive cells.

The material sequenced was naive CXCR3+ CD8+ T cells from blood. Specified subset: CD45RO-CCR7+CD27+CD95- naive CD8+ T cells expressing CXCR3 (TNR3+). The chain is built from TRBV29-1 and TRBJ1-4; TCRdb's D call, TRBD1, is unchecked because there is no DNA. This receptor was taken from a human donor in good health. Some clones in this sample may be carry-over from other donors' samples. CDR3 residues: CSVAGGEKLFF.